The source of this TCR beta chain is a study of regulatory T cells in long-lasting Graves disease. This clonotype was seen a handful of times. iRepertoire HTBI primers and Arm-PCR of CDR3 regions built TCR beta libraries. TCRdb redid the calling of the multiplex PCR reads with MiXCR, one entry per CDR3 protein. The sample has approximately 470,000 distinct CDR3 sequences, 16% seen once. CDR1 and CDR2 from the germline V gene are MNHNS and SASEGT. Trimming removed 6 bases at V and 6 bases at J, with 9 bases between. CDR3 length: 11 amino acids. Noted time point: newly diagnosed GD, antithyroid drugs for less than 3 months. There was RNA extracted from PBMCs, and the TCR library was made from it. This same sample was also taken into another study, of T cells in Graves' hyperthyroidism and ophthalmopathy.

Here the sequenced sample was peripheral blood mononuclear cells (PBMCs), taken at new diagnosis, from a patient treated with antithyroid drugs. This chain joins TRBV6-1 and TRBJ2-7; the D is unclear. This receptor was obtained from a man aged 35 to 55 with Graves disease. The CDR3 spells CASRDMSEQYF. CDR3 nucleotides: TGTGCCAGCAGAGACATGAGCGAGCAGTACTTC.